This T cell receptor (beta chain) emerged from a study of T cell changes during pregnancy in multiple sclerosis. TCRdb keeps only in-frame clones here, not all; method: immunoSEQ multiplex PCR. The sample records 93,000 or so clones, 92% being singletons. Per the germline V gene, CDR1 is MDHEN and CDR2 is SYDVKM. This CDR3 spans 14 amino acids. Germline trimming cut 2 bases from V and 6 bases from J; bases unmatched to any gene: 5. This chain connects TRBV28 to TRBJ2-3, with 7 bases aligning to TRBD1. The clonotype was recovered from a female donor with multiple sclerosis, enrolled in a pregnancy study. Sequenced here: peripheral blood, sampled after pregnancy. The CDR3: CASSLPTGSDTQYF. CDR3 DNA: TGTGCCAGCAGTTTACCGACAGGGTCCGATACGCAGTATTTT.